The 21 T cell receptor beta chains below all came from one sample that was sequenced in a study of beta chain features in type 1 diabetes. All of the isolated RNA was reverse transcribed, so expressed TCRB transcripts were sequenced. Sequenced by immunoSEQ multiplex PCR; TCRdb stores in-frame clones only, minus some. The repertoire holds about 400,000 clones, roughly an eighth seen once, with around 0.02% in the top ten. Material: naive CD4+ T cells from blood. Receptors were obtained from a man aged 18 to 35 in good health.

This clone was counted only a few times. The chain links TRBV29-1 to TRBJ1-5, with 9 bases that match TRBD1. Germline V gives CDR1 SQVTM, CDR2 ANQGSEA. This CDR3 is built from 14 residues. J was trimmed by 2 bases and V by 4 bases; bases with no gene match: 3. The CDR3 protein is CSVGTGDGNQPQHF. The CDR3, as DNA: TGCAGCGTTGGGACAGGGGATGGCAATCAGCCCCAGCATTTT.

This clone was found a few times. The CDR3 here is CASSLVGEGGYTF. The DNA of the CDR3 is TGTGCCAGCAGCTTAGTTGGCGAGGGTGGCTACACCTTC. The rearrangement joins TRBV7-2 to TRBJ1-2; D is unresolved. Germline lookup yields CDR1 SGHTA and CDR2 FQGNSA. The V and J ends lost 1 base and 7 bases respectively, with 10 bases between them. The CDR3 totals 13 residues.

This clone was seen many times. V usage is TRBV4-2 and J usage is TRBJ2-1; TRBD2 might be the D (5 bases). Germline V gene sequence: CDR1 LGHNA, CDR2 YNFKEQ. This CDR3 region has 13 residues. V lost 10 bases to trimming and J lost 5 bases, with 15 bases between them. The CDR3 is CATARDPNNEQFF. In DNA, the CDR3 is TGTGCCACCGCCCGGGATCCGAACAATGAGCAGTTCTTC.

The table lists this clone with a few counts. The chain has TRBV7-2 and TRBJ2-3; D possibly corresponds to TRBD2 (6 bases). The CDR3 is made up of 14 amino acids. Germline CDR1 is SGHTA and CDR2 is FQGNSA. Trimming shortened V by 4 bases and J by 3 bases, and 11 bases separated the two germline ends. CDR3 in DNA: TGTGCCAGCAGCTCCTCAGGAGGGACAGATACGCAGTATTTT. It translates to CASSSSGGTDTQYF.

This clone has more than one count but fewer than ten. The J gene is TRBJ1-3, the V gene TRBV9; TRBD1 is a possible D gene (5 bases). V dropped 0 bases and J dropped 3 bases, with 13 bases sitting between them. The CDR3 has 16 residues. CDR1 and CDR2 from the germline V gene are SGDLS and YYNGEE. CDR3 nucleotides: TGTGCCAGCAGCGTAGAAGGGGTGCGTCGTGGAAACACCATATATTTT. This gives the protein CASSVEGVRRGNTIYF.

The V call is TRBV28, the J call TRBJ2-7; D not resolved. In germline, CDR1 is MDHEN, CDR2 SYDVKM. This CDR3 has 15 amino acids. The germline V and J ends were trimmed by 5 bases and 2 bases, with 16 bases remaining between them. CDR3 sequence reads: CASSPRSIRAYEQYF. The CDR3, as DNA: TGTGCCAGCAGTCCGCGCTCCATTCGGGCCTACGAGCAGTACTTC.

The CDR3 sequence is CAWFGSGNTIYF. CDR3 sequence (DNA): TGTGCCTGGTTTGGTAGCGGAAACACCATATATTTT. The chain combines TRBV30 with TRBJ1-3; D gene ambiguous. The V gene's germline CDR1 is GTSNPN and CDR2 SVGIG (reference sequence). The length of the CDR3 is 12 residues. Trimming cost V 5 bases and J 4 bases, with 9 bases left between them.

The CDR3: CASSLGFGQGNEQFF. For the CDR3, the DNA is TGTGCCAGCAGCTTGGGATTCGGACAGGGCAATGAGCAGTTCTTC. The chain carries TRBV11-2 and TRBJ2-1, with 8 bases aligning to TRBD1. The germline V gene has CDR1 SGHAT and CDR2 FQNNGV. The junction had 7 bases not matched to a gene; V was cut back by 3 bases and J by 6 bases. This CDR3 comprises 15 residues.

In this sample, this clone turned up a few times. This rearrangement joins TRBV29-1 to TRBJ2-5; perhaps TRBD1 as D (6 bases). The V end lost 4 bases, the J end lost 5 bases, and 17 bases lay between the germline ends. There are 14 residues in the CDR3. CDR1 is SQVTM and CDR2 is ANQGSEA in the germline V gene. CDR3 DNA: TGCAGCGTTGTATCAGGCAGGGGTGGGGAGACCCAGTACTTC. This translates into CSVVSGRGGETQYF.

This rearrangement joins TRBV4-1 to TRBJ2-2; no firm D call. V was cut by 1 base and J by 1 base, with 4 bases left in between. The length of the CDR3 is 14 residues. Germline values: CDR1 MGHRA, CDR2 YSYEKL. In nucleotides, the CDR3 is TGCGCCAGCAGCCAAGTCAGGAACACCGGGGAGCTGTTTTTT. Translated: CASSQVRNTGELFF.

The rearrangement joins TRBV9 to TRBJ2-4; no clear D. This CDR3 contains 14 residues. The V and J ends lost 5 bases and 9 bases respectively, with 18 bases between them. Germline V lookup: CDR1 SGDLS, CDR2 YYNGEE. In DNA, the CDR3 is TGTGCCAGCAGTACCCATAGCCCGGATAGCATTCAGTACTTC. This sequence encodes CASSTHSPDSIQYF. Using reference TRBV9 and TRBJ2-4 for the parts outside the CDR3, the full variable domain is DSGVTQTPKHLITATGQRVTLRCSPRSGDLSVYWYQQSLDQGLQFLIQYYNGEERAKGNILERFSAQQFPDLHSELNLSSLELGDSALYFCASSTHSPDSIQYFGAGTRLSVL.

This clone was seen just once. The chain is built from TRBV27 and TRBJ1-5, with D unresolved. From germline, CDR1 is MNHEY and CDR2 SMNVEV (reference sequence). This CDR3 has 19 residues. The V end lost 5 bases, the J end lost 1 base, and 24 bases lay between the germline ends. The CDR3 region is CASSRTPPGGGRSNQPQHF. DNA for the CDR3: TGTGCCAGCAGTCGAACCCCGCCTGGAGGCGGGCGGAGCAATCAGCCCCAGCATTTT.

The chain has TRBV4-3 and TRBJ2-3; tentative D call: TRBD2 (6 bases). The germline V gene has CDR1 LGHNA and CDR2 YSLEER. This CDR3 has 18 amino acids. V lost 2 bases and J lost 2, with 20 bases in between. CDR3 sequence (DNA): TGCGCCAGCAGCCAACAAGCGGCTTCTAGCGCGACCACAGATACGCAGTATTTT. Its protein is CASSQQAASSATTDTQYF.

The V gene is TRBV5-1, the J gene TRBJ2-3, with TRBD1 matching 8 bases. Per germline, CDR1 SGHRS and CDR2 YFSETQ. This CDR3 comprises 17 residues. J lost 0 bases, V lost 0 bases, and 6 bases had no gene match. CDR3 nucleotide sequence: TGCGCCAGCAGCTTGGCCGTTAGGACAGGGAGCACAGATACGCAGTATTTT. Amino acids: CASSLAVRTGSTDTQYF.

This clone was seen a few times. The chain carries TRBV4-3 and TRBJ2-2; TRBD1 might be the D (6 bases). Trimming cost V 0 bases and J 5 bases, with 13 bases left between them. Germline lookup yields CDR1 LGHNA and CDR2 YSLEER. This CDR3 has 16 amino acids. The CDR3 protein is CASSQEVGAWTGELFF. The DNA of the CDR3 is TGCGCCAGCAGCCAAGAGGTGGGGGCATGGACCGGGGAGCTGTTTTTT.

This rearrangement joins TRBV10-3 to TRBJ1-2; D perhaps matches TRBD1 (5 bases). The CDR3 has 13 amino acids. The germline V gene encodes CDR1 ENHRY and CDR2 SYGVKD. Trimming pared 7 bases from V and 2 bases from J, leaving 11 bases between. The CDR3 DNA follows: TGTGCCATCACCATAGACAGAAACTATGGCTACACCTTC. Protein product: CAITIDRNYGYTF.

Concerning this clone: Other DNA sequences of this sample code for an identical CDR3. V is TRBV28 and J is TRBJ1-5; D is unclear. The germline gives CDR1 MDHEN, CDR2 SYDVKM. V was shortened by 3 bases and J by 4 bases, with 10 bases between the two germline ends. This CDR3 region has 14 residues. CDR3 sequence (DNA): TGTGCCAGCAGTTTGGCAGGCGTTAATCAGCCCCAGCATTTT. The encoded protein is CASSLAGVNQPQHF.

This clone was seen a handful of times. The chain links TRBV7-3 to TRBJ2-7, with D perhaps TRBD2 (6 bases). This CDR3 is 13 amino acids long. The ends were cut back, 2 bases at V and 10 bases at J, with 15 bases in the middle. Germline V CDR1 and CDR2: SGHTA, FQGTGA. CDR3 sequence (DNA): TGTGCCAGCAGCTTAGAGGCGGGGCCCCACCAGTACTTC. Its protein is CASSLEAGPHQYF. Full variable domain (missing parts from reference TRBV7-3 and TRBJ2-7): GAGVSQTPSNKVTEKGKYVELRCDPISGHTALYWYRQSLGQGPEFLIYFQGTGAADDSGLPNDRFFAVRPEGSVSTLKIQRTERGDSAVYLCASSLEAGPHQYFGPGTRLTVT.

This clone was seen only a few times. The CDR3: CASSGTGGRETQYF. The CDR3 coding sequence is TGTGCCAGCAGCGGGACAGGGGGTCGAGAGACCCAGTACTTC. V usage is TRBV2 and J usage is TRBJ2-5, with TRBD1 matching 11 bases. This CDR3 is 14 amino acids long. The junction had 4 bases not matched to a gene; V was cut back by 6 bases and J by 4 bases. Germline CDR1 reads SNHLY; CDR2 reads FYNNEI.

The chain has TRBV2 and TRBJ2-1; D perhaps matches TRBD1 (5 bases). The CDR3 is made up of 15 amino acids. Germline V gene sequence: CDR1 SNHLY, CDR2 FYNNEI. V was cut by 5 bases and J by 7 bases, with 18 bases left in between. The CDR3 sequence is CASSPIDRDWNEQFF. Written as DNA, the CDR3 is TGTGCCAGCAGTCCCATTGACAGAGACTGGAATGAGCAGTTCTTC.

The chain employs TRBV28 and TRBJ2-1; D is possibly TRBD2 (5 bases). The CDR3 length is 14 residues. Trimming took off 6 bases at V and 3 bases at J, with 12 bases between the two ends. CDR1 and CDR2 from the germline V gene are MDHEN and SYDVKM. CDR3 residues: CASRRRTVYNEQFF. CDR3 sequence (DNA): TGTGCCAGCAGAAGGAGGACGGTCTACAATGAGCAGTTCTTC. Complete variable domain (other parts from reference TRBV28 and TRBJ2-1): DVKVTQSSRYLVKRTGEKVFLECVQDMDHENMFWYRQDPGLGLRLIYFSYDVKMKEKGDIPEGYSVSREKKERFSLILESASTNQTSMYLCASRRRTVYNEQFFGPGTRLTVL.